The 25 T cell receptor beta chains listed next were all sequenced from one sample in a study of T cell repertoires in cytomegalovirus infection. MiXCR, run by TCRdb on the reads, gives a single entry per CDR3 protein. The data show about 700,000 distinct CDR3 sequences, about 33% seen once. Antigens of these TCRs are unknown. Sample: cultured PBMCs, taken from culture after CMV antigen stimulation. The receptors were gathered from a human donor in good health (CMV status not recorded). Some clones in this sample may be carry-over from other donors' samples.

This chain uses TRBV6-2 or TRBV6-3 with TRBJ2-1; 12 nucleotides agree with TRBD2. V shed 5 bases, J shed 15 bases, and the junction held 5 bases outside the gene matches. CDR3 length: 12 residues. Germline CDR1 and CDR2: MNHEY and SVGEGT. CDR3 in DNA: TGTGCCAGCAGTATCCTAGCGGGGGGGCCGTTCTTC. It encodes CASSILAGGPFF.

This clonotype was counted at least ten times. The chain combines TRBV7-9 with TRBJ2-3; D unclear. CDR3 length: 11 residues. V was clipped by 5 bases and J by 6 bases, with 6 bases between them. Per the germline V gene, CDR1 is SEHNR and CDR2 is FQNEAQ (reference sequence). The CDR3 reads CASSPLDTQYF. CDR3 nucleotides: TGTGCCAGCAGCCCCTTGGATACGCAGTATTTT.

This clonotype showed up many times. This chain uses TRBV6-5 with TRBJ1-6; D is uncertain. V dropped 2 bases and J dropped 7 bases, with 3 bases sitting between them. This CDR3 is 12 amino acids long. Germline CDR1 reads MNHEY; CDR2 reads SVGAGI. The CDR3: CASSYGNSPLHF. The CDR3 DNA reads as TGTGCCAGCAGTTACGGGAATTCACCCCTCCACTTT.

This clonotype was detected a few times. The rearrangement links TRBV20-1 to TRBJ1-3, with D uncertain. This CDR3 contains 17 residues. Germline V CDR1 and CDR2: DFQATT, SNEGSKA (reference sequence). The V and J ends lost 2 bases and 0 bases respectively, with 17 bases between them. DNA for the CDR3: TGCAGTGCTAGATCCGGGCCTTACCAGAGCTCTGGAAACACCATATATTTT. It codes for CSARSGPYQSSGNTIYF.

The sample holds a few counts of this clonotype. An end of the junction differs from the germline gene, which may be a read error. This rearrangement joins TRBV5-1 to TRBJ2-1, with 8 positions matching TRBD2. The germline CDR1 and CDR2 sequences are SGHRS and YFSETQ. The CDR3 contains 15 residues. CDR3 region: CASSLGGGSFNEQFF. In DNA form, the CDR3 reads TGCGCCAGCAGCTTAGGCGGGGGGTCCTTCAATGAGCAGTTCTTC.

The gene calls are TRBV4-1 and TRBJ1-2, with TRBD1 as a possible D gene (6 bases). This CDR3 is built from 13 residues. V shed 2 bases and J shed 8 bases, with 12 bases lying between them. Germline assignment: CDR1 MGHRA and CDR2 YSYEKL. This chain's CDR3 is CASSQSTGSGYTF. In nucleotides, the CDR3 is TGCGCCAGCAGCCAATCAACAGGGTCCGGCTACACCTTC.

This clonotype showed up just a few times. The genes are TRBV30 and TRBJ2-2; D gene uncertain. V was trimmed by 4 bases and J by 5 bases, leaving 17 bases between them. The germline V gene encodes CDR1 GTSNPN and CDR2 SVGIG (reference sequence). CDR3 length: 15 residues. CDR3 coding DNA: TGTGCCTGGATCGGCGGAAAGACGCGAACCGGGGAGCTGTTTTTT. It codes for CAWIGGKTRTGELFF.

This clonotype was counted only a few times. The genes are TRBV19 and TRBJ2-5; 7 bases match TRBD2. Germline V gene lookup returns CDR1 LNHDA and CDR2 SQIVND (reference sequence). The CDR3 contains 15 residues. The V and J ends lost 3 bases and 4 bases, in that order; junction bases with no gene match: 8. The CDR3 bases are TGTGCCAGTAGTATTATGAGCGGGACCTCAGAGACCCAGTACTTC. It specifies CASSIMSGTSETQYF.

The CDR3 is CASSTQLVYNEQFF. The CDR3 bases are TGTGCCAGTAGTACCCAGCTAGTCTACAATGAGCAGTTCTTC. V and J are TRBV19 and TRBJ2-1; D is unresolved. Germline V lookup: CDR1 LNHDA, CDR2 SQIVND (reference sequence). The CDR3 has 14 amino acids. The V gene lost 4 bases and the J gene lost 3 bases, with 10 bases spanning the gap.

The chain carries TRBV6-5 and TRBJ1-1; TRBD1 agrees at 9 bases. The CDR3 has 15 amino acids. V trimming: 2 bases; J trimming: 1 base; junction bases outside the gene matches: 2. Germline-derived CDR1 and CDR2 are MNHEY and SVGAGI. This chain's CDR3 is CASSYGGQGNTEAFF. In nucleotides, the CDR3 is TGTGCCAGCAGTTACGGGGGACAGGGGAACACTGAAGCTTTCTTT.

This clonotype was observed at least ten times. CDR3 DNA sequence: TGTGCCAGCAGCTCGTCGGACAGAATGAACACTGAAGCTTTCTTT. This codes for CASSSSDRMNTEAFF. The chain links TRBV7-6 to TRBJ1-1; D perhaps matches TRBD1 (6 bases). CDR1 and CDR2 from the germline V gene are SGHVS and FNYEAQ. V lost 4 bases to trimming and J lost 0 bases, with 12 bases between them. The CDR3 consists of 15 residues.

This clonotype was picked up many times. V is TRBV7-2 and J is TRBJ2-7; D is undetermined. Deletions cut 0 bases from V and 8 bases from J, with 8 bases between. There are 12 residues in the CDR3. From germline, CDR1 is SGHTA and CDR2 FQGNSA. The CDR3 region is CASSLANTQQYF. The CDR3 DNA sequence: TGTGCCAGCAGCTTAGCGAACACGCAGCAGTACTTC.

This clonotype appeared a few times. The rearrangement links TRBV14 to TRBJ2-1, with no clear D. This CDR3 has 12 amino acids. Germline lookup yields CDR1 SGHDN and CDR2 FVKESK. Trimming shortened V by 1 base and J by 15 bases, and 13 bases separated the two germline ends. The CDR3 reads CASSQVLGRWFF. The CDR3 coding sequence is TGTGCCAGCAGCCAAGTTTTAGGCCGGTGGTTCTTC.

This clonotype showed up many times. The chain couples TRBV7-2 to TRBJ1-1; maybe TRBD1 (5 bases). CDR3 length: 16 amino acids. Germline V lookup: CDR1 SGHTA, CDR2 FQGNSA. V gave up 2 bases and J gave up 0 bases, with 13 bases separating them. In DNA form, the CDR3 reads TGTGCCAGCAGCTTATTCCCGACAGTCTTGAACACTGAAGCTTTCTTT. Protein: CASSLFPTVLNTEAFF.

The chain is built from TRBV6-5 and TRBJ1-3; possibly TRBD1 for D (5 bases). Per germline, CDR1 MNHEY and CDR2 SVGAGI. Trimming removed 0 bases at V and 0 bases at J, with 15 bases between. The CDR3 has 18 residues. CDR3 loop: CASSYSLLGPLSGNTIYF. CDR3 DNA sequence: TGTGCCAGCAGTTACTCCCTTTTGGGACCGCTCTCTGGAAACACCATATATTTT.

The chain links TRBV2 to TRBJ1-5, with 8 bases identical to TRBD1. Looked up from germline, CDR1 is SNHLY and CDR2 is FYNNEI. CDR3 size: 18 residues. V dropped 6 bases and J dropped 2; count of bases not matched to a gene: 15. Written as DNA, the CDR3 is TGTGCCAGCAGAGATTTCGGACAGGGCTTGGCGGGCAATCAGCCCCAGCATTTT. Translating it yields CASRDFGQGLAGNQPQHF.

This sequence joins TRBV12-3 or TRBV12-4 and TRBJ1-2; D possibly corresponds to TRBD1 (6 bases). This CDR3 comprises 13 residues. V gave up 6 bases and J gave up 6 bases, with 14 bases separating them. The CDR3 sequence is CASRGTKNHGYTF. The CDR3 bases are TGTGCCAGCAGGGGGACAAAGAACCATGGCTACACCTTC.

This clonotype was found many times. The rearrangement links TRBV12-3 or TRBV12-4 to TRBJ2-3; D is uncertain. The CDR3 is made up of 13 amino acids. Trimming took off 3 bases at V and 4 bases at J, with 8 bases between the two ends. For the CDR3, the DNA is TGTGCCAGCAGTTTGGGTCATTCAGATACGCAGTATTTT. This translates into CASSLGHSDTQYF.

This rearrangement joins TRBV5-6 to TRBJ1-3; D uncertain. CDR1 and CDR2 (germline): SGHDT, YYEEEE. V was clipped by 2 bases and J by 0 bases, with 12 bases between them. This CDR3 comprises 16 residues. This CDR3 reads CASSFGPRSSGNTIYF. CDR3 coding DNA: TGTGCCAGCAGCTTTGGACCTCGTTCCTCTGGAAACACCATATATTTT. The entire variable domain, with the rest obtained from reference TRBV5-6 and TRBJ1-3, is as follows: DAGVTQSPTHLIKTRGQQVTLRCSPKSGHDTVSWYQQALGQGPQFIFQYYEEEERQRGNFPDRFSGHQFPNYSSELNVNALLLGDSALYLCASSFGPRSSGNTIYFGEGSWLTVV.

Only a few counts were recorded for this clonotype. The V call is TRBV12-5, the J call TRBJ2-1; D is ambiguous. The V end lost 1 base, the J end lost 1 base, and 8 bases lay between the germline ends. The germline gives CDR1 LGHNT, CDR2 FRNRAP. The CDR3 runs to 15 residues. The CDR3 sequence is CASGLALGSYNEQFF. The DNA of the CDR3 is TGTGCTAGTGGTTTGGCATTAGGGTCCTACAATGAGCAGTTCTTC.

The chain recombines TRBV7-8 with TRBJ2-5, with D perhaps TRBD1 or TRBD2 (5 bases each). The germline CDR1 and CDR2 sequences are SGHVS and FQNEAQ. There are 13 residues in the CDR3. Trimming pared 5 bases from V and 3 bases from J, leaving 10 bases between. Written as DNA, the CDR3 is TGTGCCAGCAGCCAGGGACCCGAAGAGACCCAGTACTTC. Residues: CASSQGPEETQYF.

The V call is TRBV7-9, the J call TRBJ1-3; D perhaps matches TRBD1 (6 bases). The V and J ends lost 2 bases and 4 bases respectively, with 21 bases between them. Germline assignment: CDR1 SEHNR and CDR2 FQNEAQ (reference sequence). CDR3 length: 18 residues. CDR3 in amino acids: CASSLRGTPSNPGNTIYF. In DNA form, the CDR3 reads TGTGCCAGCAGCTTAAGGGGGACACCCTCGAATCCCGGAAACACCATATATTTT.

This clonotype was detected a few times. The chain combines TRBV6-2 or TRBV6-3 with TRBJ2-1; 16 bases agree with TRBD2. V was clipped by 6 bases and J by 8 bases; unmatched bases: 7. Germline values: CDR1 MNHEY, CDR2 SVGEGT. CDR3 length equals 16 residues. CDR3 protein: CASSPGLAGGVDEQFF. CDR3 bases: TGTGCCAGCAGCCCGGGACTAGCGGGAGGGGTGGATGAGCAGTTCTTC.

This chain uses TRBV28 with TRBJ2-5; 15 nucleotides match TRBD2. After removal of 2 bases from V and 4 bases from J, the junction contained 2 bases not matched to a gene. Per germline, CDR1 MDHEN and CDR2 SYDVKM. The CDR3 is 16 residues long. The CDR3 DNA reads TGTGCCAGCAGTTTAAGGGGACTAGCGGGGGGAGAGACCCAGTACTTC. Residues: CASSLRGLAGGETQYF.

This sequence joins TRBV12-3 or TRBV12-4 and TRBJ1-3; D perhaps matches TRBD1 (5 bases). Trimming cost V 6 bases and J 9 bases, with 21 bases left between them. The CDR3 is 15 amino acids. CDR3 sequence reads: CASSLMSGGAGTIYF. For the CDR3, the DNA is TGTGCCAGCAGCCTTATGTCCGGGGGAGCGGGCACCATATATTTT.